The clone carrying this T cell receptor (beta chain) was recorded only once. A read error is possible here, since a much larger clone lies one base away. This entry is derived from a study of tumor-infiltrating lymphocytes in primary liver carcinoma. With a constant-region primer, TCR beta cDNA was made from 450 to 650 ng of total RNA. For TCR beta, libraries were produced by three nested multiplex PCR rounds using slightly modified ARM-PCR. Running around 10 cycles apiece, the first two PCR rounds relied on TRBV1-TRBV30 forward primers together with a C-beta reverse primer. TCRdb passed the multiplex PCR reads through MiXCR, listing each CDR3 protein once. This table holds tens of thousands of distinct CDR3 sequences, around 64% found once. Unsorted bulk tissue (about 20-30 mg) underwent RNA and DNA co-extraction. Five separate regions of each tumor underwent sampling. Germline V gene data show CDR1 as SEHNR and CDR2 as FQNEAQ (reference sequence). The CDR3 is 14 residues long.

The TCR originated in a man aged 35 to 55 with primary liver carcinoma and hepatitis B virus infection. The chain employs TRBV7-9 and TRBJ2-5; 10 bases fit TRBD1. Material for sequencing was liver tumor tissue from sampling region 4. Subset in this sample: tumor region T4, right-lateral pole. CDR3 sequence reads: CASSSTGGQETRYF. CDR3 in DNA: TGTGCCAGCAGCTCGACAGGGGGCCAAGAGACCCGGTACTTC. Filled out from reference TRBV7-9 and TRBJ2-5, the complete variable domain reads DTGVSQNPRHKITKRGQNVTFRCDPISEHNRLYWYRQTLGQGPEFLTYFQNEAQLEKSRLLSDRFSAERPKGSFSTLEIQRTEQGDSAMYLCASSSTGGQETRYFGPGTRLLVL.